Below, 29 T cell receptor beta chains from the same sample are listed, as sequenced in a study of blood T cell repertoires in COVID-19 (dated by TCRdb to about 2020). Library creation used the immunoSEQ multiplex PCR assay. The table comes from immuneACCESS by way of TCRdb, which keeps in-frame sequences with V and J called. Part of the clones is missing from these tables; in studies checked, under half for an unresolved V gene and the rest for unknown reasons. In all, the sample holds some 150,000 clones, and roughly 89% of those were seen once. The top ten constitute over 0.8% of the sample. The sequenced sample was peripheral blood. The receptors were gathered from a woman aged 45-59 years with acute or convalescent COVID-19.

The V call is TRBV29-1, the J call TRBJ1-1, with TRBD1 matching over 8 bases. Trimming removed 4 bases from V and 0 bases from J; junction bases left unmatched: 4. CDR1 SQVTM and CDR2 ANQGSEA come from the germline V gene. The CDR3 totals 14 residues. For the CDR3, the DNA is TGCAGCGTTGGACGACAGGGGATGAACACTGAAGCTTTCTTT. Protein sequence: CSVGRQGMNTEAFF.

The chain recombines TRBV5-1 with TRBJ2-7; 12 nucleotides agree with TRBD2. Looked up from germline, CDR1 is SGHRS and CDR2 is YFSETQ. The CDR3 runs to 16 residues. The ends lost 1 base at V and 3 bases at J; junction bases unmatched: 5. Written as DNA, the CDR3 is TGCGCCAGCAGCTTGCCTAGACTAGCGGGAGTCTACGAGCAGTACTTC. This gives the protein CASSLPRLAGVYEQYF.

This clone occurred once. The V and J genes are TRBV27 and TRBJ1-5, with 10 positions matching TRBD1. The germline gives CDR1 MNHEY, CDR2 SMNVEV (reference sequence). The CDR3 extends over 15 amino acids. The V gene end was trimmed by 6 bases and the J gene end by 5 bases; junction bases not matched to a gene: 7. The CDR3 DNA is TGTGCCAGCAGCCCAACCGGGACAGGGGATCAGCCCCAGCATTTT. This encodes CASSPTGTGDQPQHF.

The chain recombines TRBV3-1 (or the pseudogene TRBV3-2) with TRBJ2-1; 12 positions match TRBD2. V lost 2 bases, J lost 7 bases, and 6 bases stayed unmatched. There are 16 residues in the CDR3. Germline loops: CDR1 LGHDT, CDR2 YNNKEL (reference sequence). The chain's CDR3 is CASSQRLAGVANEQFF. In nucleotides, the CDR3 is TGTGCCAGCAGCCAAAGACTAGCGGGAGTAGCTAATGAGCAGTTCTTC.

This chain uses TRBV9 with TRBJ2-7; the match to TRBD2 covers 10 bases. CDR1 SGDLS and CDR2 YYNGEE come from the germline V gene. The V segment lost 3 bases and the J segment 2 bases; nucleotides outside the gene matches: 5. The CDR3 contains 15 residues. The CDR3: CASSGGLAVAYEQYF. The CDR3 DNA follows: TGTGCCAGCAGCGGAGGACTAGCGGTAGCCTACGAGCAGTACTTC. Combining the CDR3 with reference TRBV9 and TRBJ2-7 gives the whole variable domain DSGVTQTPKHLITATGQRVTLRCSPRSGDLSVYWYQQSLDQGLQFLIQYYNGEERAKGNILERFSAQQFPDLHSELNLSSLELGDSALYFCASSGGLAVAYEQYFGPGTRLTVT.

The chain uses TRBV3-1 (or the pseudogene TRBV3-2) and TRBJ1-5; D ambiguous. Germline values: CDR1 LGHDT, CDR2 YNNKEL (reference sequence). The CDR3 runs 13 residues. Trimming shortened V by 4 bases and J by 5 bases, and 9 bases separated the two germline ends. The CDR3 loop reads CASSRQRDQPQHF. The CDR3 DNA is TGTGCCAGCAGCCGCCAACGGGATCAGCCCCAGCATTTT.

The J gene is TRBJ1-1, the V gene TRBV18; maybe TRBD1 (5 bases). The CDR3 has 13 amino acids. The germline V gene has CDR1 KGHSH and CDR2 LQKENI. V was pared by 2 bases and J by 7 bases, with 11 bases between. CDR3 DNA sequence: TGTGCCAGCTCACCATCGGGGGAGGGTGAAGCTTTCTTT. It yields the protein CASSPSGEGEAFF.

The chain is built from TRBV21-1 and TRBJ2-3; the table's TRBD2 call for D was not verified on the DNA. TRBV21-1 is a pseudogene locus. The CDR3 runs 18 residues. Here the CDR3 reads CASSKKSLTGSPTDTQYF. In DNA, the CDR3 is TGTGCCAGCAGCAAGAAGAGCTTAACGGGATCTCCAACAGATACGCAGTATTTT.

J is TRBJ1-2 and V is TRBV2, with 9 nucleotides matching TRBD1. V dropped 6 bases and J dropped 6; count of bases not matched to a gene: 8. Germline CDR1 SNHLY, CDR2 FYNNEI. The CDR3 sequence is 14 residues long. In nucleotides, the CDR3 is TGTGCCAGCAGGACCGGGACAGGGACCGATGGCTACACCTTC. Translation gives CASRTGTGTDGYTF.

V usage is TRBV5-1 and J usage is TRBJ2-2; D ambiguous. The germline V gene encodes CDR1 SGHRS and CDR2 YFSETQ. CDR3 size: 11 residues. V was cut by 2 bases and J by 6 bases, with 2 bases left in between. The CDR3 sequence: CASSFAGELFF. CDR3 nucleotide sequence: TGCGCCAGCAGCTTCGCCGGGGAGCTGTTTTTT.

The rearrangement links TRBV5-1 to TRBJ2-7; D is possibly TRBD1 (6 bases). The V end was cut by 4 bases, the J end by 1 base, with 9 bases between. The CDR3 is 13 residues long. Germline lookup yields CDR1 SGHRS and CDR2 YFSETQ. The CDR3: CASSGQMSYEQYF. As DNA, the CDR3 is TGCGCCAGCAGCGGACAGATGTCCTACGAGCAGTACTTC.

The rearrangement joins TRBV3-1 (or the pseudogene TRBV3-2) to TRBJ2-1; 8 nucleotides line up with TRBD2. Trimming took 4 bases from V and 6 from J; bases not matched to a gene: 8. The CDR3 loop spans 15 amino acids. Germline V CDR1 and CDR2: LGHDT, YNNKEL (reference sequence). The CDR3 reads CASSRAGLGANEQFF. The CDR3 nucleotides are TGTGCCAGCAGCCGAGCGGGACTAGGCGCCAATGAGCAGTTCTTC.

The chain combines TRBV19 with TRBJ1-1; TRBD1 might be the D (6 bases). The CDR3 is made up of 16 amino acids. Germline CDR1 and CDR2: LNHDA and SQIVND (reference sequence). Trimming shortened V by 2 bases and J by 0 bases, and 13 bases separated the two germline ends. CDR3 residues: CASSITRQALNTEAFF. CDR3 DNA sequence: TGTGCCAGTAGTATAACTCGACAGGCCCTGAACACTGAAGCTTTCTTT.

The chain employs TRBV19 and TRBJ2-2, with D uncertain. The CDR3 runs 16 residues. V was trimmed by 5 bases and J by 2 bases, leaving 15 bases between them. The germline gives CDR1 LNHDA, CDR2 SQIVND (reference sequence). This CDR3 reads CASSALRPRNTGELFF. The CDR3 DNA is TGTGCCAGTAGTGCCCTACGCCCGAGAAACACCGGGGAGCTGTTTTTT. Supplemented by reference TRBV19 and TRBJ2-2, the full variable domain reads DGGITQSPKYLFRKEGQNVTLSCEQNLNHDAMYWYRQDPGQGLRLIYYSQIVNDFQKGDIAEGYSVSREKKESFPLTVTSAQKNPTAFYLCASSALRPRNTGELFFGEGSRLTVL.

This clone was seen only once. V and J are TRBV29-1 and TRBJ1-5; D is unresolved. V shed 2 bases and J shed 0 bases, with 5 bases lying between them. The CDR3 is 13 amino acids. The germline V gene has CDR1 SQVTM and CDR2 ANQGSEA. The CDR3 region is CSVETSSNQPQHF. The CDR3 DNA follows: TGCAGCGTTGAAACCAGTAGCAATCAGCCCCAGCATTTT.

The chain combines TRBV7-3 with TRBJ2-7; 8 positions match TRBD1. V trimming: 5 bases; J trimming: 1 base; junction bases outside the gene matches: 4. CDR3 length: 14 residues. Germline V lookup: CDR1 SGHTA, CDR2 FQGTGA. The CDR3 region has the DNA TGTGCCAGCAGCCAGGACAGGGCTTCCTACGAGCAGTACTTC. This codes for CASSQDRASYEQYF.

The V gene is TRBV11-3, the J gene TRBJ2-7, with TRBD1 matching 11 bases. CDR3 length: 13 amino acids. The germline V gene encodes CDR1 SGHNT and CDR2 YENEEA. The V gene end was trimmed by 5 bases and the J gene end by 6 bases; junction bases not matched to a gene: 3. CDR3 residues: CASSGGTGGEQYF. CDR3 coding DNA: TGTGCCAGCAGCGGGGGGACAGGGGGCGAGCAGTACTTC.

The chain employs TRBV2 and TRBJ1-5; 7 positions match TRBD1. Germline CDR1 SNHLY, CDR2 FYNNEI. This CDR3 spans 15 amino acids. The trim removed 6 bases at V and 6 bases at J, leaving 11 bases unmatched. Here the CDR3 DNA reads TGTGCCAGCAGCGATCCTGACAGGGAAAGTCAGCCCCAGCATTTT. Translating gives CASSDPDRESQPQHF.

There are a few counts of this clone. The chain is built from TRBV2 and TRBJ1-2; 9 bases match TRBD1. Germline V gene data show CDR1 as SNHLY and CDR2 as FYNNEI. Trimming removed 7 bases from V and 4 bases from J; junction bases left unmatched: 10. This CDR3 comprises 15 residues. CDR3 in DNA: TGTGCCAGCATGTCCGGGACAGGGTCTGCCTATGGCTACACCTTC. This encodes CASMSGTGSAYGYTF.

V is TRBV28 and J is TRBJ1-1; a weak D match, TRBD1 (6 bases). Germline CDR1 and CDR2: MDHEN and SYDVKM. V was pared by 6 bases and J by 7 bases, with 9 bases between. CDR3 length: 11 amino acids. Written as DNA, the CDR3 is TGTGCCAGCAGCGACAGGATTGAAGCTTTCTTT. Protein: CASSDRIEAFF.

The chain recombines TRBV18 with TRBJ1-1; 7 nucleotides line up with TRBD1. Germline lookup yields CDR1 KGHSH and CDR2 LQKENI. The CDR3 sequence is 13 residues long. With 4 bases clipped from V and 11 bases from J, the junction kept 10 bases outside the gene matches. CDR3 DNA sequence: TGTGCCAGCTCACTTAATGACAGGGATGAGGCTTTCTTT. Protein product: CASSLNDRDEAFF.

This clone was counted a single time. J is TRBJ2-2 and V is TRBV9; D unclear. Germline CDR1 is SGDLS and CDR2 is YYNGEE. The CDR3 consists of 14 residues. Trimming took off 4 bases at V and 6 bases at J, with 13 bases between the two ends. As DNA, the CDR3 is TGTGCCAGCAGCTATAGCTCCCCAGCCGGGGAGCTGTTTTTT. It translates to CASSYSSPAGELFF.

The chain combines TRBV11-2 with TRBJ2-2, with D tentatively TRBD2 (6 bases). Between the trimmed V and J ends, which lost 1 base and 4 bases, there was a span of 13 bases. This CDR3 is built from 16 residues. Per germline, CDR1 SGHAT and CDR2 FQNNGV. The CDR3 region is CASSLGWDGGTGELFF. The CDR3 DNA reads TGTGCCAGCAGCTTAGGCTGGGACGGGGGCACCGGGGAGCTGTTTTTT.

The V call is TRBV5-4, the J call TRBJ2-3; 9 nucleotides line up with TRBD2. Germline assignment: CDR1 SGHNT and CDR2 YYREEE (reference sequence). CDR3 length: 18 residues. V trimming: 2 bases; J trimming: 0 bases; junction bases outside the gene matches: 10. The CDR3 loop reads CASSFGSGGPGSTDTQYF. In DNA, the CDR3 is TGTGCCAGCAGCTTCGGAAGCGGGGGGCCGGGGAGCACAGATACGCAGTATTTT.

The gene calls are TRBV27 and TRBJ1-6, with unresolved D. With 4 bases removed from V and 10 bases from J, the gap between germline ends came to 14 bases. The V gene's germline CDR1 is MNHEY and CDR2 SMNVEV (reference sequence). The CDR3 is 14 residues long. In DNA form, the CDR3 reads TGTGCCAGCAGTTACTCGGAGGAGCGGTCACCCCTCCACTTT. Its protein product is CASSYSEERSPLHF.

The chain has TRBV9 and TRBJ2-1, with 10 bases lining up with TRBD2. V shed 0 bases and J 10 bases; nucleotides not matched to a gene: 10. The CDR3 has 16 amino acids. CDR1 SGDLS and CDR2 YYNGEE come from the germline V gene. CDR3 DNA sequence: TGTGCCAGCAGCGTAGGAGTTAGCGGGGGGCCGGGGGAGCAGTTCTTC. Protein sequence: CASSVGVSGGPGEQFF.

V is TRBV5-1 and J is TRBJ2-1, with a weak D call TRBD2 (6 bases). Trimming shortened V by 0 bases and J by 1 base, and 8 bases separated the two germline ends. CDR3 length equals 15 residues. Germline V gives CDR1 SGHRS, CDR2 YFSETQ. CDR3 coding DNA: TGCGCCAGCAGCTTGGAGGCGGGATCCTACAATGAGCAGTTCTTC. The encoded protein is CASSLEAGSYNEQFF. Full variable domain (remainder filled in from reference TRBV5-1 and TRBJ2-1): KAGVTQTPRYLIKTRGQQVTLSCSPISGHRSVSWYQQTPGQGLQFLFEYFSETQRNKGNFPGRFSGRQFSNSRSEMNVSTLELGDSALYLCASSLEAGSYNEQFFGPGTRLTVL.

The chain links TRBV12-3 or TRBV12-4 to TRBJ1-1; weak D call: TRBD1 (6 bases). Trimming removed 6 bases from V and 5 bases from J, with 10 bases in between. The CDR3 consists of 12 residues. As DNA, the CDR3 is TGTGCCAGCAGGGAACAGGGAACTGAAGCTTTCTTT. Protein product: CASREQGTEAFF.

CDR3 coding DNA: TGTGCCAGCAGCTTTAACAGGGGAGGGCAGTACTTC. It encodes CASSFNRGGQYF. The gene calls are TRBV11-2 and TRBJ2-7, with D perhaps matching TRBD1 (7 bases). The CDR3 totals 12 residues. The germline V gene has CDR1 SGHAT and CDR2 FQNNGV. Trimming shortened V by 3 bases and J by 9 bases, and 12 bases separated the two germline ends. The full variable domain, in which reference TRBV11-2 and TRBJ2-7 provide the parts outside the CDR3, is EAGVAQSPRYKIIEKRQSVAFWCNPISGHATLYWYQQILGQGPKLLIQFQNNGVVDDSQLPKDRFSAERLKGVDSTLKIQPAKLEDSAVYLCASSFNRGGQYFGPGTRLTVT.